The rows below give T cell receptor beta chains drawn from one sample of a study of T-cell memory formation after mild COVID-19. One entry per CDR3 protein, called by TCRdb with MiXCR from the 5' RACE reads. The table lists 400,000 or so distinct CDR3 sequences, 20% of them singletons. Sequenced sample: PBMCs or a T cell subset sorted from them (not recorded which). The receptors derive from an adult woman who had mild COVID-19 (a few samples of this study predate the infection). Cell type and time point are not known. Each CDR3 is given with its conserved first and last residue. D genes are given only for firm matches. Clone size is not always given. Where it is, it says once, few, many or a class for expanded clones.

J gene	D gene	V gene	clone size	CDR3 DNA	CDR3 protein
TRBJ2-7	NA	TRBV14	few	TGTGCCAGCAGCCAAGAACTGTCAGGCAGGGCTGGAGCGGAGCAGTACTTC	CASSQELSGRAGAEQYF
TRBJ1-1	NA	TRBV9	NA	TGTGCCAGCAGCGTAGCTACGGGTGGGGTAAACACTGAAGCTTTCTTT	CASSVATGGVNTEAFF
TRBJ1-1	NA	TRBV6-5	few	TGTGCCAGCAGTTATTCCCCGAGCAGCGTGAACACTGAAGCTTTCTTT	CASSYSPSSVNTEAFF
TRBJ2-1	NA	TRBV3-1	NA	TGTGCCAGCAGCCAAGTGTTAATACAGGGCCGCAATGAGCAGTTCTTC	CASSQVLIQGRNEQFF
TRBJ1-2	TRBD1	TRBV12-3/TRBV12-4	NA	TGTGCCAGCAGTCAAAACAGGGGAGACGGCTACACCTTC	CASSQNRGDGYTF
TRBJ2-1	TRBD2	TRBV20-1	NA	TGCAGTGCTAAGTCTAGCGGGGGACTCCCTTGGGAGCAGTTCTTC	CSAKSSGGLPWEQFF
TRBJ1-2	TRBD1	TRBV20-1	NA	TGCAGTGCTAGGTTGTCAGGGGACAGGGATGGCTACACCTTC	CSARLSGDRDGYTF
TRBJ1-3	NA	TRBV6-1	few	TGTGCCAGCAGTACCCGGCGGGGGACCGCCCCTGGAAACACCATATATTTT	CASSTRRGTAPGNTIYF
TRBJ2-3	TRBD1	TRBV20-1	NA	TGCAGTGCTAGAGGGCTCGGGACAGCCACAGATACGCAGTATTTT	CSARGLGTATDTQYF
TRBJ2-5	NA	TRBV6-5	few	TGTGCCAGCAGTTACGGAGCGGGTTCGTCAGAGACCCAGTACTTC	CASSYGAGSSETQYF
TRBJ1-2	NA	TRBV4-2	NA	TGTGCCAGCAGCCGCAGTAGGGGATATGGCTACACCTTC	CASSRSRGYGYTF
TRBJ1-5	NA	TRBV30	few	TGTGCCTGGAGTCAAGTCGGACAAGCGGATCAGCCCCAGCATTTT	CAWSQVGQADQPQHF
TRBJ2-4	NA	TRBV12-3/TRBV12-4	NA	TGTGCCAGCAGTTTAACCGGGGGACTTAAGTACTTC	CASSLTGGLKYF
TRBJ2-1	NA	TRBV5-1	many	TGCGCCAGCAGACTGACAGAGACCTACAATGAGCAGTTCTTC	CASRLTETYNEQFF
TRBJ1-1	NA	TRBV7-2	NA	TGTGCCAGCAGCCCCCGGGGGGGGGGAACTGAAGCTTTCTTT	CASSPRGGGTEAFF
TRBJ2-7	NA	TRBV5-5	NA	TGTGCCAGCAGCTTTCAGGGAGGCGAGCAGTACTTC	CASSFQGGEQYF
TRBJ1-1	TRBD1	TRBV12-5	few	TGTGCTAGTGGACCGGGACAGGGGAACACTGAAGCTTTCTTT	CASGPGQGNTEAFF
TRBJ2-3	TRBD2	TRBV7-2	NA	TGTGCCAGCAGAAGTCGGGCTAGCGGGGGGGGAACAGATACGCAGTATTTT	CASRSRASGGGTDTQYF
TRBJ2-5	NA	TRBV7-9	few	TGTGCCAGCAGCCCCGTTATGGGGGCTAGGCAAGAGACCCAGTACTTC	CASSPVMGARQETQYF
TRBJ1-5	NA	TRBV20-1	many	TGCAGTGCTAGTATGGGCGGATCCAATCAGCCCCAGCATTTT	CSASMGGSNQPQHF
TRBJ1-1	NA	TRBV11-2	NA	TGTGCCAGCAGCTTAGTGTCGGGTGGCACTGAAGCTTTCTTT	CASSLVSGGTEAFF
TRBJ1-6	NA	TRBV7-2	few	TGTGCCAGCAGTTATATGGGCGGGGGCCAGTCACCCCTCCACTTT	CASSYMGGGQSPLHF
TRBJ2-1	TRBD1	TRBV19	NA	TGTGCCAGTAGTATGACAGGGTTAGTGGAGGAGCAGTTCTTC	CASSMTGLVEEQFF
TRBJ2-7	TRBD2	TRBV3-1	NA	TGTGCCAGCAGCCCTCCAAAGGGACCCCGGGGGGGCTACGAGCAGTACTTC	CASSPPKGPRGGYEQYF
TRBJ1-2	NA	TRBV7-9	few	TGTGCCAGCAGCTTAAGCAGGGGTTCCTATGGCTACACCTTC	CASSLSRGSYGYTF
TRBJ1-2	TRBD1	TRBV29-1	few	TGCAGCGTTGGGACAGGGGGGTATGGCTACACCTTC	CSVGTGGYGYTF
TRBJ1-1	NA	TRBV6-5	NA	TGTGCCAGCACCTTTCTACAGGGGAACACTGAAGCTTTCTTT	CASTFLQGNTEAFF
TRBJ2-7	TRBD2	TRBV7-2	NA	TGTGCCAGCAGCCCAGCGGGAGGGCCGGGGTACGAGCAGTACTTC	CASSPAGGPGYEQYF
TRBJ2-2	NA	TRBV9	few	TGTGCCAGCAGCCCATCCTCCGGCTATGACGGGGAGCTGTTTTTT	CASSPSSGYDGELFF
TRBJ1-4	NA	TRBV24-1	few	TGTGCCACCCCCGCCGGGGGCAGGAATGAAAAACTGTTTTTT	CATPAGGRNEKLFF
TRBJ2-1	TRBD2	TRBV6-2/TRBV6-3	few	TGTGCCAGCACCAACCTACGGACTAGCGCTTACAATGAGCAGTTCTTC	CASTNLRTSAYNEQFF
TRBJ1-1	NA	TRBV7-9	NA	TGTGCCAGCAGCTTAGCGGGGGGTCCCGCCATGAACACTGAAGCTTTCTTT	CASSLAGGPAMNTEAFF
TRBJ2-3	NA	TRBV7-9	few	TGTGCCAGCAGCTTCAATAGCGGTTCTCACACAGATACGCAGTATTTT	CASSFNSGSHTDTQYF
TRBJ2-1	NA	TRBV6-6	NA	TGTGCCAGCAGTTACCCCCGGGACTCGGCTGGGGATGAGCAGTTCTTC	CASSYPRDSAGDEQFF
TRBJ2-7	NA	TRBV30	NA	TGTGCCTGGAGCCTTACAGGGTATGAGCAGTACTTC	CAWSLTGYEQYF
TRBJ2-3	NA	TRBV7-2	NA	TGTGCCAGCAGCTCTAAGGGGGGTCCAGATACGCAGTATTTT	CASSSKGGPDTQYF
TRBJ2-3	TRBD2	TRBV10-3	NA	TGTGCCGTCGCTAGCGGGGGGGTTTCCACAGATACGCAGTATTTT	CAVASGGVSTDTQYF
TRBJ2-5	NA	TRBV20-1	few	TGCAGTGCTCCCCACCCCGGGGCCGGTAGCCAGTACTTC	CSAPHPGAGSQYF
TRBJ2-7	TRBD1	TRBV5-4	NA	TGTGCCAGCAGCTCCGCCGGGACAGAACCCTACGAGCAGTACTTC	CASSSAGTEPYEQYF
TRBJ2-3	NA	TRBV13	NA	TGTGCCAGCAGCTTAGAGCTCGGAGATACGCAGTATTTT	CASSLELGDTQYF